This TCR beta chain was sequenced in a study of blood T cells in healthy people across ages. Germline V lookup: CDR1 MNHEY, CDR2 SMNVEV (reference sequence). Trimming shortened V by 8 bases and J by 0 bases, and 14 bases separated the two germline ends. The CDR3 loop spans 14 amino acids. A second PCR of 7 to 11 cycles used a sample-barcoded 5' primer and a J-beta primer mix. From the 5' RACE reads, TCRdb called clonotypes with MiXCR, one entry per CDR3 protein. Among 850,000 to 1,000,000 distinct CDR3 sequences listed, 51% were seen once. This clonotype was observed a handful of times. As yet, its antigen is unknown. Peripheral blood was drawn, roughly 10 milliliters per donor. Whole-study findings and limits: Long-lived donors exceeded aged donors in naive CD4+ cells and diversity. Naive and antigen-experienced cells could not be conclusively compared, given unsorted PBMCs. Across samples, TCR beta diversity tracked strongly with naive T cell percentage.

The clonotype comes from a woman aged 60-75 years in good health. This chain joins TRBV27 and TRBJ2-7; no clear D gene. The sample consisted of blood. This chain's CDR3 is CASATTRSSYEQYF. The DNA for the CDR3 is TGTGCCAGCGCTACCACAAGGAGCTCCTACGAGCAGTACTTC.